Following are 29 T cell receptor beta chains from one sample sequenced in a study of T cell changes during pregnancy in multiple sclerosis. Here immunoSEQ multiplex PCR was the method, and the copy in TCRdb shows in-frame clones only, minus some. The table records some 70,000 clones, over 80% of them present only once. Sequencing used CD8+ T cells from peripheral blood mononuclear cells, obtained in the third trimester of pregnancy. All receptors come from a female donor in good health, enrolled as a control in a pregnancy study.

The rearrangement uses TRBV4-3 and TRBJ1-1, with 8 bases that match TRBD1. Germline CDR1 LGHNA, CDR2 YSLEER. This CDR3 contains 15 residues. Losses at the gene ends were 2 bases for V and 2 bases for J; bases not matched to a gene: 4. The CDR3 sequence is CASSQHTGGNTEAFF. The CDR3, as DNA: TGCGCCAGCAGCCAACATACAGGGGGAAACACTGAAGCTTTCTTT.

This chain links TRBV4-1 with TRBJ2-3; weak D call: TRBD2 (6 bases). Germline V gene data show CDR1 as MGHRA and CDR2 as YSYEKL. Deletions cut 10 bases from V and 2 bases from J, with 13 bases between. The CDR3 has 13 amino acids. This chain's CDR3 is CATTGEFTDTQYF. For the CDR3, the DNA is TGCGCCACTACGGGGGAGTTCACAGATACGCAGTATTTT.

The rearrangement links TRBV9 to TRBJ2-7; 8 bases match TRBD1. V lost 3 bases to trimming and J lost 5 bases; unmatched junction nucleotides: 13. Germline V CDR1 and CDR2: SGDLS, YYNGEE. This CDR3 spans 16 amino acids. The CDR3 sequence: CASSAPPGQATHEQYF. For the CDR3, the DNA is TGTGCCAGCAGCGCACCCCCGGGACAGGCCACCCACGAGCAGTACTTC.

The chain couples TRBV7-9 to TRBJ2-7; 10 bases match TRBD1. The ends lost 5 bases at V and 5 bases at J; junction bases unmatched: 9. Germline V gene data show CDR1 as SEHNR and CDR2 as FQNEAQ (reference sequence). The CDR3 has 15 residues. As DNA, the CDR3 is TGTGCCAGCAGCCCTAGAGGACAGGGGGGTCACGAGCAGTACTTC. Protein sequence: CASSPRGQGGHEQYF.

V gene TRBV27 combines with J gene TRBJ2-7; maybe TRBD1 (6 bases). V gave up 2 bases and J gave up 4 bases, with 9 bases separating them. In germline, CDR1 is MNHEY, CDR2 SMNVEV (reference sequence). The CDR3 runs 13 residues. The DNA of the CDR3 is TGTGCCAGCAGTTTAAACGACAGGTACGAGCAGTACTTC. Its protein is CASSLNDRYEQYF.

The CDR3 loop reads CASSLAAQETQYF. The CDR3 DNA reads as TGTGCCAGCAGTCTAGCGGCTCAAGAGACCCAGTACTTC. The gene calls are TRBV5-4 and TRBJ2-5; 7 positions agree with TRBD2. The trim removed 5 bases at V and 2 bases at J, leaving 3 bases unmatched. The CDR3 loop spans 13 amino acids. CDR1 is SGHNT and CDR2 is YYREEE in the germline V gene (reference sequence).

The CDR3 here is CASSSTGGLNGYTF. The CDR3 coding sequence is TGTGCCAGCAGCTCTACAGGGGGCTTGAATGGCTACACCTTC. The rearrangement uses TRBV7-8 and TRBJ1-2; the match to TRBD1 covers 9 bases. CDR1 and CDR2 from the germline V gene are SGHVS and FQNEAQ. The J segment lost 6 bases and the V segment lost 4 bases, leaving 6 bases of the junction unmatched. This CDR3 has 14 residues.

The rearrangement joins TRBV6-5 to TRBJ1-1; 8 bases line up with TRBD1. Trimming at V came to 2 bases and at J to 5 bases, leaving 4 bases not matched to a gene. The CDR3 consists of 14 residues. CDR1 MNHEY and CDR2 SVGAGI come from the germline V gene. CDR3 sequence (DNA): TGTGCCAGCAGTTACCAGGGGGCAGGTACTGAAGCTTTCTTT. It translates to CASSYQGAGTEAFF.

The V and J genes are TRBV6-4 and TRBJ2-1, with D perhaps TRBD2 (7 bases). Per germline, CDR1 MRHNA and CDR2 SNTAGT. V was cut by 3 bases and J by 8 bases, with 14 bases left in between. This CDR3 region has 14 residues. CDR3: CASSEGGGYYEQFF. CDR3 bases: TGTGCCAGCAGTGAAGGGGGGGGGTATTATGAGCAGTTCTTC.

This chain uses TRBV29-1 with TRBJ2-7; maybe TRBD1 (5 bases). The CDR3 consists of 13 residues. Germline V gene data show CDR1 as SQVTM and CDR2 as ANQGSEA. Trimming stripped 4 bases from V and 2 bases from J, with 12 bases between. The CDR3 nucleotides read TGCAGCGTTGGCAGGGTGGCGCCCTACGAGCAGTACTTC. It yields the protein CSVGRVAPYEQYF.

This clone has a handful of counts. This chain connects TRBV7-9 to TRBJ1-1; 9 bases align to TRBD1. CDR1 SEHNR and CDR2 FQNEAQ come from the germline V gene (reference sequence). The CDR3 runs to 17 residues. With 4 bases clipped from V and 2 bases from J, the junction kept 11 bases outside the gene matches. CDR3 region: CASSSLRTGENNTEAFF. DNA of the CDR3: TGTGCCAGCAGCTCCCTAAGGACAGGGGAAAATAACACTGAAGCTTTCTTT.

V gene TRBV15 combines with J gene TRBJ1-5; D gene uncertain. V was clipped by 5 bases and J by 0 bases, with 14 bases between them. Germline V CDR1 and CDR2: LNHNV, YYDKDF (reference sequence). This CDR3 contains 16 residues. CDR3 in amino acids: CATSPHRGISNQPQHF. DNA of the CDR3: TGTGCCACCAGCCCCCACCGGGGTATTAGCAATCAGCCCCAGCATTTT.

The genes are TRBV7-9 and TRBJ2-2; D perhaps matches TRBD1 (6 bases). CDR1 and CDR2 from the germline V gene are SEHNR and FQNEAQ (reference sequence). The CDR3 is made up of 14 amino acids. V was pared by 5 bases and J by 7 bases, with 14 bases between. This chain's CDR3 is CASSPRDMIGELFF. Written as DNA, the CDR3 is TGTGCCAGCAGCCCCCGGGACATGATCGGGGAGCTGTTTTTT.

CDR3 in amino acids: CASSIEGTVRGVYEQYF. CDR3 nucleotides: TGTGCCAGTAGTATCGAGGGTACGGTCAGGGGCGTCTACGAGCAGTACTTC. The V gene is TRBV19, the J gene TRBJ2-7, with D possibly being TRBD1 (6 bases). The CDR3 is made up of 17 amino acids. Trimming cost V 3 bases and J 3 bases, with 21 bases left between them. The germline gives CDR1 LNHDA, CDR2 SQIVND (reference sequence).

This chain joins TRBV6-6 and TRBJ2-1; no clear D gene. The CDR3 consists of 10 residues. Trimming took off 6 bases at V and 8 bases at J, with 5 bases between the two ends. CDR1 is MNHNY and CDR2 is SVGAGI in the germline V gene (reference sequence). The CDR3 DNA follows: TGTGCCAGCAGAAGCGATGAGCAGTTCTTC. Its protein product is CASRSDEQFF.

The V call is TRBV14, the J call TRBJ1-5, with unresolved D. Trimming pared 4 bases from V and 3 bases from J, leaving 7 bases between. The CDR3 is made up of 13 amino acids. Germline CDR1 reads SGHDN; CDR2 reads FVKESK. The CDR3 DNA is TGTGCCAGCAGCCTCGGGTCCAATCAGCCCCAGCATTTT. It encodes CASSLGSNQPQHF.

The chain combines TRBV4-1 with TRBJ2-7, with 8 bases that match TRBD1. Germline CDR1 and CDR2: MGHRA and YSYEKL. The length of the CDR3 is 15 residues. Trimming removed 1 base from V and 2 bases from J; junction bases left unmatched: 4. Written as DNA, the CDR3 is TGCGCCAGCAGCCAAGGGGGACAGGCCACCTACGAGCAGTACTTC. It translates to CASSQGGQATYEQYF.

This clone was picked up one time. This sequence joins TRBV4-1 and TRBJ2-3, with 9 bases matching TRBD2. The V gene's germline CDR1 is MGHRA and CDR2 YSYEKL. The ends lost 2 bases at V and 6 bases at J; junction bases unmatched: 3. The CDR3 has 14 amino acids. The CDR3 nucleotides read TGCGCCAGCAGCCAACGGACTAGCGCCGATACGCAGTATTTT. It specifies CASSQRTSADTQYF.

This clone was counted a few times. The CDR3 reads CASSEGTANSPLHF. DNA of the CDR3: TGTGCCAGCAGTGAAGGCACCGCTAATTCACCCCTCCACTTT. J is TRBJ1-6 and V is TRBV25-1; no definite D call. The V end lost 2 bases, the J end lost 6 bases, and 8 bases lay between the germline ends. CDR1 is MGHDK, CDR2 SYGVNS, per germline. This CDR3 is 14 amino acids long.

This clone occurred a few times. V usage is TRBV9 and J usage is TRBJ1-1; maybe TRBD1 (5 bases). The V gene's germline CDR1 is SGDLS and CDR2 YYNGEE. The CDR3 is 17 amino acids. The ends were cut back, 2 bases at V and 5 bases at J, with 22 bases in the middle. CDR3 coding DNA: TGTGCCAGCAGCGTGAATGGGGAGGGGTACCGGTGGACTGAAGCTTTCTTT. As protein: CASSVNGEGYRWTEAFF.

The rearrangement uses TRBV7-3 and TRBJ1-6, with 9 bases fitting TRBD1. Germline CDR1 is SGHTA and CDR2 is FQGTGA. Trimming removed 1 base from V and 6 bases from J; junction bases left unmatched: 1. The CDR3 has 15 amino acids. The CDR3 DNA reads TGTGCCAGCAGCTTAATGGGACAGGGTAATTCACCCCTCCACTTT. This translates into CASSLMGQGNSPLHF.

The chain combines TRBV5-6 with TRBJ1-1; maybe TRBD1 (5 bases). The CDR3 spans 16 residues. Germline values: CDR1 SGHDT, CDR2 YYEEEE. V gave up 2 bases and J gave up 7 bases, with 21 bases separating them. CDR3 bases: TGTGCCAGCAGCTTTGAGTTTGACAGCCCACAAAATGAAGCTTTCTTT. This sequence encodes CASSFEFDSPQNEAFF.

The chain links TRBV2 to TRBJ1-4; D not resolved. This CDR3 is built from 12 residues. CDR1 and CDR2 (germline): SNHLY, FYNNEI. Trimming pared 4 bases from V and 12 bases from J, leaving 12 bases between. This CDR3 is CASSGRGRELFF. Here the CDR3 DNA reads TGTGCCAGCAGTGGGCGAGGGAGGGAACTGTTTTTT.

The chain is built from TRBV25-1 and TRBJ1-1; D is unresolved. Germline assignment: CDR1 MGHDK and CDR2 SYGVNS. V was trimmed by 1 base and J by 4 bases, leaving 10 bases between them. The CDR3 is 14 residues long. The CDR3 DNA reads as TGTGCCAGCAGTGAATCCCCCACCGGCACTGAAGCTTTCTTT. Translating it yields CASSESPTGTEAFF. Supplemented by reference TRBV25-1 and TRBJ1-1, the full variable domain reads EADIYQTPRYLVIGTGKKITLECSQTMGHDKMYWYQQDPGMELHLIHYSYGVNSTEKGDLSSESTVSRIRTEHFPLTLESARPSHTSQYLCASSESPTGTEAFFGQGTRLTVV.

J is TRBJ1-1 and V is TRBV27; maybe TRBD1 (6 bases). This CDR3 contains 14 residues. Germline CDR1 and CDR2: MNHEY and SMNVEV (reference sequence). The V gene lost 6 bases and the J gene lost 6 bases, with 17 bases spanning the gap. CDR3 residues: CASRLQGAPSEAFF. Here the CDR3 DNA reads TGTGCCAGCAGGCTACAGGGAGCCCCCTCTGAAGCTTTCTTT.

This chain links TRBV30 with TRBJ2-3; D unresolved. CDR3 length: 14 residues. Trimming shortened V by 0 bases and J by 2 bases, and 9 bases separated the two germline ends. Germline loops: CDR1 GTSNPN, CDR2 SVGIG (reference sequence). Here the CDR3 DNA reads TGTGCCTGGAGTGTAGCTATTTTCACAGATACGCAGTATTTT. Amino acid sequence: CAWSVAIFTDTQYF.

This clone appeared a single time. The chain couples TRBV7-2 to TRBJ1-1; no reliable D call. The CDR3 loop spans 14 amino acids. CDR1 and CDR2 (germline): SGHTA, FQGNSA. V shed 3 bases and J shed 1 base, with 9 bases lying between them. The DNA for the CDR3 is TGTGCCAGCAGCTTTCGACTTTCGAACACTGAAGCTTTCTTT. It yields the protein CASSFRLSNTEAFF. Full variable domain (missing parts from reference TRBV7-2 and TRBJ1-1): GAGVSQSPSNKVTEKGKDVELRCDPISGHTALYWYRQSLGQGLEFLIYFQGNSAPDKSGLPSDRFSAERTGGSVSTLTIQRTQQEDSAVYLCASSFRLSNTEAFFGQGTRLTVV.

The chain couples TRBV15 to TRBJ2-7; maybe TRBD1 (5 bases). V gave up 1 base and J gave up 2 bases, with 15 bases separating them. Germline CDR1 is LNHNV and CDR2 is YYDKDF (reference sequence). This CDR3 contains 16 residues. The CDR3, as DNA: TGTGCCACCAGCAGAGGGGCGGCAGGGTCTGCCTACGAGCAGTACTTC. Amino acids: CATSRGAAGSAYEQYF.

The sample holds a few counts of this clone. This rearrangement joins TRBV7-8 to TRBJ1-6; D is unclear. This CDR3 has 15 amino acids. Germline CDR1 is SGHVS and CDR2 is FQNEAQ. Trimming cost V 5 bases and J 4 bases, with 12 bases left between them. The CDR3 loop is CASSAKRDYNSPLHF. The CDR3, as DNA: TGTGCCAGCAGCGCCAAACGGGATTATAATTCACCCCTCCACTTT. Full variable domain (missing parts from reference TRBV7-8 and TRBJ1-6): GAGVSQSPRYKVAKRGQDVALRCDPISGHVSLFWYQQALGQGPEFLTYFQNEAQLDKSGLPSDRFFAERPEGSVSTLKIQRTQQEDSAVYLCASSAKRDYNSPLHFGNGTRLTVT.